Shown below are 12 T cell receptor beta chains from a single sample sequenced in a study of cytomegalovirus exposure and HLA in healthy donors. This PCR relied on a set of 60 Vbeta primers and 13 Jbeta primers. Generated by immunoSEQ multiplex PCR, the TCRdb table keeps only in-frame clones and is missing some. This table has about 160,000 clones, 80% to 85% appearing once. Source material: PBMCs. All receptors come from a girl aged 2 to 9 in good health and CMV-seropositive.

The J gene is TRBJ2-3, the V gene TRBV6-6; 9 bases are shared with TRBD1. This CDR3 is built from 15 residues. Germline values: CDR1 MNHNY, CDR2 SVGAGI (reference sequence). V shed 0 bases and J 6 bases; nucleotides not matched to a gene: 4. The CDR3 DNA reads as TGTGCCAGCAGTTACTCAGGGACAGGGCCCGATACGCAGTATTTT. Residues: CASSYSGTGPDTQYF.

The J gene is TRBJ2-3, the V gene TRBV27; D gene unclear. Trimming stripped 6 bases from V and 0 bases from J, with 16 bases between. This CDR3 is built from 16 residues. Germline V CDR1 and CDR2: MNHEY, SMNVEV (reference sequence). The CDR3 bases are TGTGCCAGCAGCCCTCTTGGTCCCACTAGCACAGATACGCAGTATTTT. It codes for CASSPLGPTSTDTQYF.

J is TRBJ2-7 and V is TRBV5-1, with 9 bases matching TRBD2. The CDR3 is 15 residues long. After removal of 5 bases from V and 3 bases from J, the junction contained 9 bases not matched to a gene. The germline V gene encodes CDR1 SGHRS and CDR2 YFSETQ. CDR3 DNA: TGCGCCAGCAGGTTACTAGCGGGCCAGGGCTACGAGCAGTACTTC. Translating it yields CASRLLAGQGYEQYF.

The chain joins TRBV4-1 to TRBJ1-3; D gene unclear. V was clipped by 6 bases and J by 0 bases, with 6 bases between them. Germline values: CDR1 MGHRA, CDR2 YSYEKL. The CDR3 totals 13 residues. CDR3 loop: CASRPSSGNTIYF. In DNA, the CDR3 is TGCGCCAGCAGGCCCAGCTCTGGAAACACCATATATTTT.

The J gene is TRBJ2-7, the V gene TRBV19; the match to TRBD1 covers 10 bases. The CDR3 is 15 residues long. The V gene's germline CDR1 is LNHDA and CDR2 SQIVND (reference sequence). The junction had 6 bases not matched to a gene; V was cut back by 6 bases and J by 1 base. CDR3 region: CASSGPGQGSYEQYF. The CDR3 DNA follows: TGTGCCAGTAGCGGTCCGGGACAGGGGTCCTACGAGCAGTACTTC.

The gene calls are TRBV30 and TRBJ2-7, with TRBD1 as a possible D gene (5 bases). CDR1 and CDR2 (germline): GTSNPN, SVGIG (reference sequence). CDR3 length: 14 residues. Trimming removed 1 base at V and 2 bases at J, with 12 bases between. CDR3 sequence: CAWSDRSVPYEQYF. In DNA form, the CDR3 reads TGTGCCTGGAGTGACAGGTCAGTTCCCTACGAGCAGTACTTC.

CDR3 DNA: TGCACCAGCAGCCAAGGCGGGTTAAGGAGCTCCTACAATGAGCAGTTCTTC. Translating gives CTSSQGGLRSSYNEQFF. This chain connects TRBV1 to TRBJ2-1; the table's D gene call, TRBD2, was not cross checked with the DNA. TRBV1 is marked as a pseudogene. This CDR3 comprises 17 residues.

This chain links TRBV6-6 with TRBJ2-2, with D unclear. V gave up 6 bases and J gave up 2 bases, with 10 bases separating them. This CDR3 region has 14 residues. From germline, CDR1 is MNHNY and CDR2 SVGAGI (reference sequence). CDR3 sequence reads: CASRAPTNTGELFF. The CDR3, as DNA: TGTGCCAGCAGGGCACCAACCAACACCGGGGAGCTGTTTTTT.

This clone occurred once. This rearrangement joins TRBV19 to TRBJ1-2; 8 positions match TRBD1. CDR3 length equals 14 residues. Looked up from germline, CDR1 is LNHDA and CDR2 is SQIVND (reference sequence). Trimming cost V 7 bases and J 5 bases; bases outside gene matches: 9. DNA of the CDR3: TGTGCCAGTACCCTCACAGGGGGTGATTATGGCTACACCTTC. Its protein is CASTLTGGDYGYTF.

In nucleotides, the CDR3 is TGTGCCTGGAGTGTACAGGTCTACGAGCAGTACTTC. The encoded protein is CAWSVQVYEQYF. The chain employs TRBV30 and TRBJ2-7; perhaps TRBD1 as D (5 bases). The CDR3 runs 12 residues. The germline CDR1 and CDR2 sequences are GTSNPN and SVGIG (reference sequence). V was trimmed by 0 bases and J by 3 bases, leaving 6 bases between them. Combining the CDR3 with reference TRBV30 and TRBJ2-7 gives the whole variable domain SQTIHQWPATLVQPVGSPLSLECTVEGTSNPNLYWYRQAAGRGLQLLFYSVGIGQISSEVPQNLSASRPQDRQFILSSKKLLLSDSGFYLCAWSVQVYEQYFGPGTRLTVT.

The chain is built from TRBV2 and TRBJ1-4, with 7 bases matching TRBD1. V was pared by 9 bases and J by 4 bases, with 8 bases of the junction left unmatched. Germline CDR1 and CDR2: SNHLY and FYNNEI. The CDR3 extends over 14 amino acids. The DNA for the CDR3 is TGTGCCAGTCAAAGGGGGCAGTTTAATGAAAAACTGTTTTTT. As protein: CASQRGQFNEKLFF.

V usage is TRBV2 and J usage is TRBJ2-7; possible D gene TRBD1, 5 bases. V shed 8 bases and J shed 11 bases, with 16 bases lying between them. The CDR3 spans 11 residues. The germline CDR1 and CDR2 sequences are SNHLY and FYNNEI. CDR3 protein: CASGRPEGEYF. The CDR3 bases are TGTGCCAGCGGTCGACCTGAAGGGGAGTACTTC.